This T cell receptor beta chain is from a study of control samples from healthy donors and cancer patients. The CDR3 totals 17 residues. CDR1 is MNHEY, CDR2 SMNVEV, per germline (reference sequence). Trimming cost V 0 bases and J 6 bases, with 20 bases left between them. TCRdb's table, derived via immunoSEQ multiplex PCR, lists solely in-frame clones and lacks some. The sample lists about 70,000 clones, about 87% occurring once. There are a few counts of this clone. The receptor comes from a man aged 50 to 60 in good health. Sequenced input: blood. J is TRBJ1-2 and V is TRBV27; D remains ambiguous. In DNA form, the CDR3 reads TGTGCCAGCAGTTTATCGCTTCCCTTTGGGGTAGTGAATGGCTACACCTTC. Its translation is CASSLSLPFGVVNGYTF.